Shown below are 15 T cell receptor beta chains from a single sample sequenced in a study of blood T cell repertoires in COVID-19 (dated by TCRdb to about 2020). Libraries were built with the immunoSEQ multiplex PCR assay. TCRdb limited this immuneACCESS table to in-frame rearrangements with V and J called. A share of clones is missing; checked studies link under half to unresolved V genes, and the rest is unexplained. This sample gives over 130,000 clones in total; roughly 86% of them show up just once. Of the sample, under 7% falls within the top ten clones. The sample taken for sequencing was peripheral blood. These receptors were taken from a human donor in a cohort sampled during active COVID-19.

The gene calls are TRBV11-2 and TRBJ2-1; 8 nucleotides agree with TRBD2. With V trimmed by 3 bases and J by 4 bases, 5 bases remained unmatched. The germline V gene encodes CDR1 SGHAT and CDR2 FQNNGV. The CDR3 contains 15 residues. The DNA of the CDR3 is TGTGCCAGCAGCTTTTCAGCGGGGGCATACAATGAGCAGTTCTTC. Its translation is CASSFSAGAYNEQFF. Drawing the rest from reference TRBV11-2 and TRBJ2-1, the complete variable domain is EAGVAQSPRYKIIEKRQSVAFWCNPISGHATLYWYQQILGQGPKLLIQFQNNGVVDDSQLPKDRFSAERLKGVDSTLKIQPAKLEDSAVYLCASSFSAGAYNEQFFGPGTRLTVL.

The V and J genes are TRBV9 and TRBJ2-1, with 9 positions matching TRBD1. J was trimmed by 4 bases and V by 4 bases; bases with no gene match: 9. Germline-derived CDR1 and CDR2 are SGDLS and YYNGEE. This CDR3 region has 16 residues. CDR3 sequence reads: CASSPGSDRGYNEQFF. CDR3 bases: TGTGCCAGCAGCCCGGGGTCGGACAGGGGTTACAATGAGCAGTTCTTC.

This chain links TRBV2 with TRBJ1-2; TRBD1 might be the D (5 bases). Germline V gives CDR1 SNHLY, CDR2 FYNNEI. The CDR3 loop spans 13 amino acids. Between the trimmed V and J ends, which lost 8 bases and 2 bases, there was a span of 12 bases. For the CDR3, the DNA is TGTGCCAGCCTACAGGAAGCGAACTATGGCTACACCTTC. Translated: CASLQEANYGYTF. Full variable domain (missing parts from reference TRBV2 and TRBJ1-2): EPEVTQTPSHQVTQMGQEVILRCVPISNHLYFYWYRQILGQKVEFLVSFYNNEISEKSEIFDDQFSVERPDGSNFTLKIRSTKLEDSAMYFCASLQEANYGYTFGSGTRLTVV.

CDR3 in amino acids: CASSHKSLAGGSGGEQFF. CDR3 bases: TGTGCCAGCAGCCACAAGAGCCTAGCGGGAGGATCCGGGGGTGAGCAGTTCTTC. The V and J genes are TRBV3-1 (or the pseudogene TRBV3-2) and TRBJ2-1, with 11 positions matching TRBD2. The J segment lost 9 bases and the V segment lost 3 bases, leaving 16 bases of the junction unmatched. Germline loops: CDR1 LGHDT, CDR2 YNNKEL (reference sequence). There are 18 residues in the CDR3.

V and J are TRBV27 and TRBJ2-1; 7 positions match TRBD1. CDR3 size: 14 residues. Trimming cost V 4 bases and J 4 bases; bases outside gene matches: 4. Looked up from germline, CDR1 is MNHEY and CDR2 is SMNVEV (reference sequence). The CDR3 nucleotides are TGTGCCAGCAGTTGGGACAGCTTGTACAATGAGCAGTTCTTC. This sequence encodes CASSWDSLYNEQFF.

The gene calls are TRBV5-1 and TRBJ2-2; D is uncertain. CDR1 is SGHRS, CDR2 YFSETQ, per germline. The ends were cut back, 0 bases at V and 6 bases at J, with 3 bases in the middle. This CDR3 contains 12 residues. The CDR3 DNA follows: TGCGCCAGCAGCTTGGGGCCCGGGGAGCTGTTTTTT. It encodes CASSLGPGELFF.

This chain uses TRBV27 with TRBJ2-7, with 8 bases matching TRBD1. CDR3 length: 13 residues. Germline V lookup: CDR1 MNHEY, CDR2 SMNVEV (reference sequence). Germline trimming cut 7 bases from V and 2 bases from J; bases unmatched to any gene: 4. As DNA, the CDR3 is TGTGCCAGCACAGACAGGGGCCCCTACGAGCAGTACTTC. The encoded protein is CASTDRGPYEQYF.

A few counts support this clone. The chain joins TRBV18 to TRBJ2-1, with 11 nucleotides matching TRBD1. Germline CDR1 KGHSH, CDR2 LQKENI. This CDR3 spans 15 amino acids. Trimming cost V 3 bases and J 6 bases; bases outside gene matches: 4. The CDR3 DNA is TGTGCCAGCTCACCGCTAGGGACAGGGGGCAATGAGCAGTTCTTC. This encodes CASSPLGTGGNEQFF. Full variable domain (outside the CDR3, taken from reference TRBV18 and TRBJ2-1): NAGVMQNPRHLVRRRGQEARLRCSPMKGHSHVYWYRQLPEEGLKFMVYLQKENIIDESGMPKERFSAEFPKEGPSILRIQQVVRGDSAAYFCASSPLGTGGNEQFFGPGTRLTVL.

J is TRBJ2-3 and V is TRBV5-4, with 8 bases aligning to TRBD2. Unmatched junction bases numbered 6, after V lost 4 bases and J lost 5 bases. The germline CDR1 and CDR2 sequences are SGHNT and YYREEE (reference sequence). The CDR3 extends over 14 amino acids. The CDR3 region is CASSTGLAGDTQYF. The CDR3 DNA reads TGTGCCAGCAGCACAGGACTAGCAGGAGATACGCAGTATTTT.

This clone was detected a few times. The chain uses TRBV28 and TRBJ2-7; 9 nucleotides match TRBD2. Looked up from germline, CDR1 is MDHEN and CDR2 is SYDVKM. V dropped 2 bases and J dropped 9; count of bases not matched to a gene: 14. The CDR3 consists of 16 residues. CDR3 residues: CASSLNGIAGVVGQYF. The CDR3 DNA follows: TGTGCCAGCAGTTTAAACGGGATAGCGGGAGTCGTTGGGCAGTACTTC.

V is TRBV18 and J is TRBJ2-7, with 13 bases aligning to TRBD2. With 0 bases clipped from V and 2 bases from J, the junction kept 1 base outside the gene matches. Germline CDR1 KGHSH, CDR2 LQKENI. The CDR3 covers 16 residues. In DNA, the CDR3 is TGTGCCAGCTCACCACCGGGACTAGCGGGACCCTACGAGCAGTACTTC. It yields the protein CASSPPGLAGPYEQYF.

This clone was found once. CDR3: CASSLSDRGREQYF. The CDR3 coding sequence is TGTGCCAGCAGTTTATCCGACAGGGGGCGGGAGCAGTACTTC. This sequence joins TRBV27 and TRBJ2-7; 10 nucleotides match TRBD1. Germline CDR1 reads MNHEY; CDR2 reads SMNVEV (reference sequence). CDR3 length: 14 residues. After removal of 0 bases from V and 7 bases from J, the junction contained 3 bases not matched to a gene.

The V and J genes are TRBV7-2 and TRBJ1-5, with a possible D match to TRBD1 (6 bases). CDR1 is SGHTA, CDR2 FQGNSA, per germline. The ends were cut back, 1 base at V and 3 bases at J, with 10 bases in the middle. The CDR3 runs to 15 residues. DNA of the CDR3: TGTGCCAGCAGCTTAGGCAGGGGAATCAATCAGCCCCAGCATTTT. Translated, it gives CASSLGRGINQPQHF.

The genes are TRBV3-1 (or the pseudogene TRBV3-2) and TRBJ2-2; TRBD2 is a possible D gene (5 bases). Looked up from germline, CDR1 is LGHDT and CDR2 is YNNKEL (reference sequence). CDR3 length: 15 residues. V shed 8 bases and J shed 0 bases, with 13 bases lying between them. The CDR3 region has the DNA TGTGCCAGCCGAACAGCGGAGACGAACACCGGGGAGCTGTTTTTT. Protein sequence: CASRTAETNTGELFF.

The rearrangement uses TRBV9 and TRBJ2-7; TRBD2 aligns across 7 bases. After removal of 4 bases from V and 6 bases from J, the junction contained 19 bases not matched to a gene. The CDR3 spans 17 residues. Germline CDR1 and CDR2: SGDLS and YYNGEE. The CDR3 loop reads CASSSHSGRGLGGEQYF. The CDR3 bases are TGTGCCAGCAGCTCCCATAGCGGGCGGGGCCTTGGGGGCGAGCAGTACTTC. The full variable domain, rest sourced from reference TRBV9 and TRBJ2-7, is DSGVTQTPKHLITATGQRVTLRCSPRSGDLSVYWYQQSLDQGLQFLIQYYNGEERAKGNILERFSAQQFPDLHSELNLSSLELGDSALYFCASSSHSGRGLGGEQYFGPGTRLTVT.